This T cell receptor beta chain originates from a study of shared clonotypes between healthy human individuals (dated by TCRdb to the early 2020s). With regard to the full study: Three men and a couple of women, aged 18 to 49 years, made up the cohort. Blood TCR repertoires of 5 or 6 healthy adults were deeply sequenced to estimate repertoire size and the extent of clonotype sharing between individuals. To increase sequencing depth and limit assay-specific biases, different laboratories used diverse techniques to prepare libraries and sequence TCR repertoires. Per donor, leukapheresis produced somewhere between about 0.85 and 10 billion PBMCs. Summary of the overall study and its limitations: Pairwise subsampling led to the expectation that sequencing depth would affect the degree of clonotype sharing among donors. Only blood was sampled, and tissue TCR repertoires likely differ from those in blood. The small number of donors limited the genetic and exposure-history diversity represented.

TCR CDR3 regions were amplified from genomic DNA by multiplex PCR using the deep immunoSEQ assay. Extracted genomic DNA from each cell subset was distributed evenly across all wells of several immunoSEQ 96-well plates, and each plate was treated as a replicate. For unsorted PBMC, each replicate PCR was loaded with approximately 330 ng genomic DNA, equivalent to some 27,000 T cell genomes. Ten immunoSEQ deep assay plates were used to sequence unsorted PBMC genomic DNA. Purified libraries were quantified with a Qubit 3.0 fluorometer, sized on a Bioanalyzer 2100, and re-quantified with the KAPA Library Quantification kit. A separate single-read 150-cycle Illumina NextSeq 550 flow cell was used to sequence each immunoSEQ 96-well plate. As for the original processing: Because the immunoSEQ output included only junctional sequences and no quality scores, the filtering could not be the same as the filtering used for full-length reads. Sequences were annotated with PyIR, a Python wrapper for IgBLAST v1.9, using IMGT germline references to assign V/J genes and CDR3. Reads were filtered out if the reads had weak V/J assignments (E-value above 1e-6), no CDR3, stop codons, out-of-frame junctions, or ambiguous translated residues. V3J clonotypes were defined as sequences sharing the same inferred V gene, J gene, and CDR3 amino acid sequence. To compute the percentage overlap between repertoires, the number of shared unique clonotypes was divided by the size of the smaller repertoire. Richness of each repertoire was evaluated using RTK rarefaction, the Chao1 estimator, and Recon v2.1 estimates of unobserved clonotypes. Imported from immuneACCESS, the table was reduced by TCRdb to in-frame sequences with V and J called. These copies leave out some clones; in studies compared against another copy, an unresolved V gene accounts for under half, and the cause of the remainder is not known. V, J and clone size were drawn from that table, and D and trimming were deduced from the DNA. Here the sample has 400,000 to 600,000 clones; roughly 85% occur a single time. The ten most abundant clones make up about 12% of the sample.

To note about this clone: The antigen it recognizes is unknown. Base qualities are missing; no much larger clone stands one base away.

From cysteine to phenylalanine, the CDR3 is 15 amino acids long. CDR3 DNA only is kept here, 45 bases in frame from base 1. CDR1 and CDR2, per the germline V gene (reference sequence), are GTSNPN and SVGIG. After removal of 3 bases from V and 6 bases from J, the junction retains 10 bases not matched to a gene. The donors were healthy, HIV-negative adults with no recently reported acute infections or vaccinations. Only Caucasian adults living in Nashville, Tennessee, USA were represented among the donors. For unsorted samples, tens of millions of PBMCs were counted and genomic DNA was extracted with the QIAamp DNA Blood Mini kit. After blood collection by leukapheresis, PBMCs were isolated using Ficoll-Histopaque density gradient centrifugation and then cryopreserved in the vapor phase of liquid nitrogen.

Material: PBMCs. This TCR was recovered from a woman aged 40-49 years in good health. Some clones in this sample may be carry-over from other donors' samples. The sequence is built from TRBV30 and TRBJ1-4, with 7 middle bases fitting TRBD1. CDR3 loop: CAWRSKGAGDEKLFF. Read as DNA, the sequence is TGTGCCTGGAGGTCAAAGGGGGCAGGGGATGAAAAACTGTTTTTT.